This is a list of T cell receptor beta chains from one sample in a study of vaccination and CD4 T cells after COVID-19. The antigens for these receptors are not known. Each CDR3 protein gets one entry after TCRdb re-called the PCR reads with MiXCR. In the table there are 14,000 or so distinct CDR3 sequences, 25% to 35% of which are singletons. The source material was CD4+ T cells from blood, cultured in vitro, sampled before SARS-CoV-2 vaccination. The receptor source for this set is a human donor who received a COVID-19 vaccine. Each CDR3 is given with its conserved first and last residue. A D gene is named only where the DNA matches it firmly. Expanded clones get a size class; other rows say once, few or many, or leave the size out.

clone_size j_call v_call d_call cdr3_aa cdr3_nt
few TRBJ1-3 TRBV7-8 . CASSLGAAEVGRNTIYF TGTGCCAGCAGCTTAGGGGCAGCTGAAGTAGGAAGAAACACCATATATTTT
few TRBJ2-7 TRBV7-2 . CASSLLRQVYEQYF TGTGCCAGCAGCTTACTGCGACAGGTCTACGAGCAGTACTTC
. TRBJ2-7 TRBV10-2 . CASNRRGGGYEQYF TGCGCCAGCAATCGAAGGGGGGGCGGGTACGAGCAGTACTTC
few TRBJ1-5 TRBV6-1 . CAAGQGRGQPQHF TGTGCCGCCGGGCAGGGGAGAGGTCAGCCCCAGCATTTT
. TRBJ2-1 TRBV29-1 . CSAASEGGYNEQFF TGCAGCGCCGCAAGTGAGGGGGGATACAATGAGCAGTTCTTC
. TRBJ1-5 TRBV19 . CASKMGLQINQPQHF TGTGCCAGTAAAATGGGGTTGCAGATCAATCAGCCCCAGCATTTT
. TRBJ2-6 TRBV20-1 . CSALHGEMHSGANVLTF TGCAGTGCCTTACACGGAGAAATGCACTCTGGGGCCAACGTCCTGACTTTC
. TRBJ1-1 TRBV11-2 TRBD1 CASSLAPDREAFF TGTGCCAGCAGCTTAGCCCCGGACAGGGAGGCTTTCTTT
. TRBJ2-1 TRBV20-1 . CSARGLLKTYNEQFF TGCAGTGCTAGGGGACTTCTGAAGACCTACAATGAGCAGTTCTTC
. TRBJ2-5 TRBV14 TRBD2 CASSQDLVAGGLTQYF TGTGCCAGCAGCCAAGATTTGGTAGCGGGGGGGCTGACCCAGTACTTC
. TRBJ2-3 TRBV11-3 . CASSLEITDTQYF TGTGCCAGCAGCCTAGAAATCACAGATACGCAGTATTTT
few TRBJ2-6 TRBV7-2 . CASSLISDYGANVLTF TGTGCCAGCAGCTTAATTTCTGATTATGGGGCCAACGTCCTGACTTTC
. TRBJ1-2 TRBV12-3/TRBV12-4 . CASSVQVNYGYTF TGTGCCAGCAGTGTCCAGGTAAACTATGGCTACACCTTC